This TCR beta chain appears in the sequencing data of a study of CD8 T cells in ankylosing spondylitis. This clonotype was observed a few times. The antigen is unknown. The authors made TCR beta libraries by quantitative 5'-RACE with molecular barcodes. TCRdb recomputed calls from the 5' RACE reads with MiXCR, one row per CDR3 protein. The sample carries about 800,000 distinct CDR3 sequences, about an eighth recorded once. Broader study findings: Clones linked with disease were CD8+ and fairly uncommon in the peripheral blood. Within ankylosing spondylitis blood, a TCR beta motif made up of eight highly homologous variants appeared to be characteristic. The study looked at matched synovial fluid samples from ankylosing spondylitis patients. Disease-linked clones were reported to be significantly enriched there.

This TCR was recovered from a male donor with ankylosing spondylitis. Sequenced sample: blood, either unsorted or a sorted T cell fraction (not recorded which).

CDR3 DNA sequence: TGCGCCAGCTCCGAATCTAGCACAGATACGCAGTATTTT. It specifies CASSESSTDTQYF. This chain uses TRBV5-1 with TRBJ2-3; D is uncertain. V lost 7 bases, J lost 0 bases, and 9 bases lay in between. Germline V gives CDR1 SGHRS, CDR2 YFSETQ. The CDR3 is made up of 13 amino acids. The full variable domain, rest sourced from reference TRBV5-1 and TRBJ2-3, is KAGVTQTPRYLIKTRGQQVTLSCSPISGHRSVSWYQQTPGQGLQFLFEYFSETQRNKGNFPGRFSGRQFSNSRSEMNVSTLELGDSALYLCASSESSTDTQYFGPGTRLTVL.